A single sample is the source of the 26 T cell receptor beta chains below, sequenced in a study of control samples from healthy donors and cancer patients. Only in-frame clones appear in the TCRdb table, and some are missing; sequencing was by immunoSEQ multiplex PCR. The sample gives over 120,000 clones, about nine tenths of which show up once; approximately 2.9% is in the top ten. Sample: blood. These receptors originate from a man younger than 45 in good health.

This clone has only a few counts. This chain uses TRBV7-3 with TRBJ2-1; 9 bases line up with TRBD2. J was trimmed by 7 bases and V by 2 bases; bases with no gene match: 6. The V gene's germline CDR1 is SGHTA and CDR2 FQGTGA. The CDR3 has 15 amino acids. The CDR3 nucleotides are TGTGCCAGCAGCTTACGAAGCGGGGGGTGGAATGAGCAGTTCTTC. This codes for CASSLRSGGWNEQFF.

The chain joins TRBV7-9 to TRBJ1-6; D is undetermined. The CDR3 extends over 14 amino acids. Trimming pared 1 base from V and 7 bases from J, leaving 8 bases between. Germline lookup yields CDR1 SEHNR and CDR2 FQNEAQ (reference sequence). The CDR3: CASSLGGWNSPLHF. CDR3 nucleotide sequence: TGTGCCAGCAGCTTAGGAGGGTGGAATTCACCCCTCCACTTT.

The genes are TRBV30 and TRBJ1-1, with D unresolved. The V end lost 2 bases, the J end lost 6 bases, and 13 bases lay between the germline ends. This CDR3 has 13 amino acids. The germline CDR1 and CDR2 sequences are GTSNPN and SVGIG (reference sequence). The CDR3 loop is CAWSPLRTSEAFF. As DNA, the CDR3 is TGTGCCTGGAGTCCCCTTAGGACTTCTGAAGCTTTCTTT.

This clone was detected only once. The CDR3 nucleotides read TGTGCCAGCAGCCAGGGGTCCACTGAAGCTTTCTTT. Protein product: CASSQGSTEAFF. The chain uses TRBV7-9 and TRBJ1-1; TRBD1 might be the D (6 bases). V lost 5 bases and J lost 4, with 8 bases in between. Germline V gene lookup returns CDR1 SEHNR and CDR2 FQNEAQ (reference sequence). The CDR3 length is 12 residues.

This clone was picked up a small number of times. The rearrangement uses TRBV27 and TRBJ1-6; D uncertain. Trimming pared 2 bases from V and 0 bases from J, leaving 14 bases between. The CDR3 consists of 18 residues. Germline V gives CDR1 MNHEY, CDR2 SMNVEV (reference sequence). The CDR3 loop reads CASSLVGGGSSYNSPLHF. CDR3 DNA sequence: TGTGCCAGCAGTTTAGTGGGCGGAGGGAGCTCCTATAATTCACCCCTCCACTTT.

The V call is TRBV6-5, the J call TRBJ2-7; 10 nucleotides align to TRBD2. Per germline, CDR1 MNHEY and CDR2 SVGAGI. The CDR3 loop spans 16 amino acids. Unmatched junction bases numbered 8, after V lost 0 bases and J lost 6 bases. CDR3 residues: CASSYSKSGGAREQYF. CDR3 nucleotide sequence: TGTGCCAGCAGTTACTCTAAGAGCGGGGGGGCCCGCGAGCAGTACTTC.

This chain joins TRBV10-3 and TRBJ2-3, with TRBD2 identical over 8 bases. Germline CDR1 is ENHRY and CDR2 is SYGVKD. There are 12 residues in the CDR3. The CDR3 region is CAAGGFSDTQYF. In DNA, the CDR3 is TGTGCGGCGGGGGGATTCTCTGATACGCAGTATTTT.

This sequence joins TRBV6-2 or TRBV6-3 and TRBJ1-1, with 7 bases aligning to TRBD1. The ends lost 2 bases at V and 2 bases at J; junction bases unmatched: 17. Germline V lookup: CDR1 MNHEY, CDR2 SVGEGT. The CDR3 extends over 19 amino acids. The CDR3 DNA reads TGTGCCAGCAGTTACGCGCCGGACCGGGACAGTTATTTTAACACTGAAGCTTTCTTT. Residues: CASSYAPDRDSYFNTEAFF.

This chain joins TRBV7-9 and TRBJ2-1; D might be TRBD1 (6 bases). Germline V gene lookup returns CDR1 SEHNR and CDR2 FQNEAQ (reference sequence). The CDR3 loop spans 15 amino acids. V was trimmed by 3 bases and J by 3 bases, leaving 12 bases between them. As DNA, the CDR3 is TGTGCCAGCAGCTTGGGCAGGGGATTCTACAATGAGCAGTTCTTC. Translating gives CASSLGRGFYNEQFF.

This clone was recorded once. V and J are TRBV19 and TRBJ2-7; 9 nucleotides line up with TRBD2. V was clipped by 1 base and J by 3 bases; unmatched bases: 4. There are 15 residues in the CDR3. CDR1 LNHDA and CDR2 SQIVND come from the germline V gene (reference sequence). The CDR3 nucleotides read TGTGCCAGTAGTATAGGTAGCGGGGGAAACTACGAGCAGTACTTC. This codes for CASSIGSGGNYEQYF.

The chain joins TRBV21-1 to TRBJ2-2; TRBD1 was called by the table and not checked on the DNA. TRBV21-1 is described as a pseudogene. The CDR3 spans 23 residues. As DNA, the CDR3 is TGTGCCATCCGGCTGACCTCGGGACAGGGGACTTTAGTGGCAGCCGGGGACACCGGGGAGCTGTTTTTT. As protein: CAIRLTSGQGTLVAAGDTGELFF.

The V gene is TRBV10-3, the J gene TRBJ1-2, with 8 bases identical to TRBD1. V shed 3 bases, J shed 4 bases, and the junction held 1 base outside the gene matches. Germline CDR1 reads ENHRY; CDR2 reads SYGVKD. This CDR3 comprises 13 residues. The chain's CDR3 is CAISDDRGYGYTF. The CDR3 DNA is TGTGCCATCAGTGATGACAGGGGCTATGGCTACACCTTC.

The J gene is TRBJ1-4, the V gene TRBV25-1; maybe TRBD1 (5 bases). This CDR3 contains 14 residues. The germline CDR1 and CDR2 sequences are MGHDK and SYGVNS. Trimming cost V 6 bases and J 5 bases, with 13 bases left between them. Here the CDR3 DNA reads TGTGCCAGCAGCCCCCAGGGTCCAAATGAAAAACTGTTTTTT. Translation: CASSPQGPNEKLFF. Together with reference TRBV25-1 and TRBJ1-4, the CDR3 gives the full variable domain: EADIYQTPRYLVIGTGKKITLECSQTMGHDKMYWYQQDPGMELHLIHYSYGVNSTEKGDLSSESTVSRIRTEHFPLTLESARPSHTSQYLCASSPQGPNEKLFFGSGTQLSVL.

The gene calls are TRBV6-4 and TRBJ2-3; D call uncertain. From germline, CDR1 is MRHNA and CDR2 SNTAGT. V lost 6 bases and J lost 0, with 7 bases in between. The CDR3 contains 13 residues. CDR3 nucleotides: TGTGCCAGCAGCGCGAGAAGCACAGATACGCAGTATTTT. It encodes CASSARSTDTQYF.

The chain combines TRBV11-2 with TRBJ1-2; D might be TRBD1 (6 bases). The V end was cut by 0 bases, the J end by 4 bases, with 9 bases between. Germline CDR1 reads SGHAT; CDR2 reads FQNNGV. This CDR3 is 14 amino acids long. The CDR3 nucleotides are TGTGCCAGCAGCTTAGAGTCGGGGGCCTATGGCTACACCTTC. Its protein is CASSLESGAYGYTF.

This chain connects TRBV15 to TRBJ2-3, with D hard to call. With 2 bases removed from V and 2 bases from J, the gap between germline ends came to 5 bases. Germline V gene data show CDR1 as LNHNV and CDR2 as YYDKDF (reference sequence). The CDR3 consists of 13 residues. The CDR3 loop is CATSRQDTDTQYF. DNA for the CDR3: TGTGCCACCAGCAGACAGGACACAGATACGCAGTATTTT.

This CDR3 reads CATSRDPRTGAISYGYTF. In DNA form, the CDR3 reads TGTGCCACCAGCAGAGATCCCCGGACAGGGGCGATATCCTATGGCTACACCTTC. The chain is built from TRBV15 and TRBJ1-2, with 9 nucleotides matching TRBD1. The CDR3 sequence is 18 residues long. The ends lost 0 bases at V and 4 bases at J; junction bases unmatched: 12. Germline values: CDR1 LNHNV, CDR2 YYDKDF (reference sequence).

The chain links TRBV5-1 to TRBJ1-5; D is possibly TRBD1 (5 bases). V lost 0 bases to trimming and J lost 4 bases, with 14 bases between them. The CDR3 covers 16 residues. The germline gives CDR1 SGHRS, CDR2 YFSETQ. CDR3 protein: CASSLGSGGVNQPQHF. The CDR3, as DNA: TGCGCCAGCAGCTTGGGTTCTGGGGGAGTAAATCAGCCCCAGCATTTT.

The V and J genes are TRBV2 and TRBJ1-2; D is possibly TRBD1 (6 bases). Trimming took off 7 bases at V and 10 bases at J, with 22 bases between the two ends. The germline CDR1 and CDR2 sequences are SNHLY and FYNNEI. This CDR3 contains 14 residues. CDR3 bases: TGTGCCAGCACCCCAGGGGTGGACACGTCTGCCTACACCTTC. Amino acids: CASTPGVDTSAYTF.

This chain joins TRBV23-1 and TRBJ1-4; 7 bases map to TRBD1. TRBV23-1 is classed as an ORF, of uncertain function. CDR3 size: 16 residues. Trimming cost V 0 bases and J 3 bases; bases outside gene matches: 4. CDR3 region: CASSQSEGAANEKLFF. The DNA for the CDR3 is TGCGCCAGCAGTCAATCGGAGGGGGCAGCTAATGAAAAACTGTTTTTT.

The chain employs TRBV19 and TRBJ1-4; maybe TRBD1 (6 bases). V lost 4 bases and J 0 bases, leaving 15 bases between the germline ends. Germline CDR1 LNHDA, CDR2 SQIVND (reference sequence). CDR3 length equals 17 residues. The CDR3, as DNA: TGTGCCAGTAGTAAACGAACAGGGCGGGCAACTAATGAAAAACTGTTTTTT. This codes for CASSKRTGRATNEKLFF.

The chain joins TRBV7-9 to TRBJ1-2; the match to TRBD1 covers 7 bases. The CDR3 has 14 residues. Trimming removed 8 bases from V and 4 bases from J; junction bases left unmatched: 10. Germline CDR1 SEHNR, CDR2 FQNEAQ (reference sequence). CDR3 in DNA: TGTGCCAGCGCCACCGGGACAGAGATCTATGGCTACACCTTC. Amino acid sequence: CASATGTEIYGYTF.

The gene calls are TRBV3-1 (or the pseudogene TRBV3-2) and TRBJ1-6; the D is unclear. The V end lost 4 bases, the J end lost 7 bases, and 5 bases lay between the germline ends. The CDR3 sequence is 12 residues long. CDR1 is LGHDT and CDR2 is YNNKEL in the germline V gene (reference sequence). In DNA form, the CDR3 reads TGTGCCAGCAGCCTAGGAAATTCACCCCTCCACTTT. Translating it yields CASSLGNSPLHF.

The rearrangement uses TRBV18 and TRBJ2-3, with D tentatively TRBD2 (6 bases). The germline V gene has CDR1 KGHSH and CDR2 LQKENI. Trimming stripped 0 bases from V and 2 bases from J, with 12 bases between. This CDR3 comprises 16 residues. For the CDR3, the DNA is TGTGCCAGCTCACCACCGGGACTCCGCAACACAGATACGCAGTATTTT. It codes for CASSPPGLRNTDTQYF.

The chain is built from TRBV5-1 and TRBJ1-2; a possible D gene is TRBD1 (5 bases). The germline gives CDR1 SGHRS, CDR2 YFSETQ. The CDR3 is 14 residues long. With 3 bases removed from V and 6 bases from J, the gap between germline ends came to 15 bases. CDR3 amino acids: CASSSGGNGDGYTF. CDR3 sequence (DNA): TGCGCCAGCAGCTCCGGGGGTAATGGGGATGGCTACACCTTC.

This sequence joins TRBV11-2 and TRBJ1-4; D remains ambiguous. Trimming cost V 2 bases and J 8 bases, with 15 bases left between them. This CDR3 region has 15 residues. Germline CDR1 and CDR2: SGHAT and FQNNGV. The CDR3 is CASSLHPGAGEKLFF. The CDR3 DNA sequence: TGTGCCAGCAGCTTACACCCGGGTGCCGGGGAAAAACTGTTTTTT. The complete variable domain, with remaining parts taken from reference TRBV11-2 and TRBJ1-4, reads EAGVAQSPRYKIIEKRQSVAFWCNPISGHATLYWYQQILGQGPKLLIQFQNNGVVDDSQLPKDRFSAERLKGVDSTLKIQPAKLEDSAVYLCASSLHPGAGEKLFFGSGTQLSVL.